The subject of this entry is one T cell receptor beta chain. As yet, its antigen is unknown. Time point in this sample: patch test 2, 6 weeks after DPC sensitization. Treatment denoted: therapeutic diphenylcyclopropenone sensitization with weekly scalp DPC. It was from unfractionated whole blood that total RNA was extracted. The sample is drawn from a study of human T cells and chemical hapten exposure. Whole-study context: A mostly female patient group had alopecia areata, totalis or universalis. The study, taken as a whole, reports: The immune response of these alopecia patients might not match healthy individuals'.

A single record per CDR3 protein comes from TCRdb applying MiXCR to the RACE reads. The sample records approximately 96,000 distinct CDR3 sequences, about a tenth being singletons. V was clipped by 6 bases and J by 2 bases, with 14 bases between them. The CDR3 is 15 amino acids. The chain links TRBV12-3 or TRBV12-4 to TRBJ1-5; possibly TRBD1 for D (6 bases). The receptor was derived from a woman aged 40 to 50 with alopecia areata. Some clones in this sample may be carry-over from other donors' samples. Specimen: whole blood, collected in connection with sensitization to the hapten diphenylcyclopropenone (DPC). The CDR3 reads CASRPTGPGNQPQHF. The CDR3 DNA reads TGTGCCAGCAGACCCACAGGGCCTGGCAATCAGCCCCAGCATTTT.